Here is one T cell receptor (beta chain) with its context. This CDR3 region has 15 residues. Germline values: CDR1 MGHDK, CDR2 SYGVNS. The V end lost 4 bases, the J end lost 6 bases, and 13 bases lay between the germline ends. Data came from immunoSEQ multiplex PCR; TCRdb stores just in-frame clones and leaves some out. The repertoire holds some 250,000 clones, with about 83% as singletons. This sample was taken from a study of blood T cell repertoires in COVID-19. This chain uses TRBV25-1 with TRBJ1-6; tentatively, D is TRBD1 (5 bases). The sample taken for sequencing was peripheral blood. The clonotype was recovered from a man older than 75 with acute or convalescent COVID-19. Written as DNA, the CDR3 is TGTGCCAGCAGTGCGCGGGGACGAAGTAATTCACCCCTCCACTTT. This codes for CASSARGRSNSPLHF.